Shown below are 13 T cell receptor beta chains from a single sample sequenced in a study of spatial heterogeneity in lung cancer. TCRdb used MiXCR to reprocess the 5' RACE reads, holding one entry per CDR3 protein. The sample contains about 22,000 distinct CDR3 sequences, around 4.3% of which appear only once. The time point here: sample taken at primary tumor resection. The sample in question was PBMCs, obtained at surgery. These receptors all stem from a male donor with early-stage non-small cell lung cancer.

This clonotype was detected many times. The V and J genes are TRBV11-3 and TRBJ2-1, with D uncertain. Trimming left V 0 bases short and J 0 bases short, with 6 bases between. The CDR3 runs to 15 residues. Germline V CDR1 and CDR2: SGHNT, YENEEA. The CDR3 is CASSLEGSSYNEQFF. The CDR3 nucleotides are TGTGCCAGCAGCTTAGAAGGAAGCTCCTACAATGAGCAGTTCTTC.

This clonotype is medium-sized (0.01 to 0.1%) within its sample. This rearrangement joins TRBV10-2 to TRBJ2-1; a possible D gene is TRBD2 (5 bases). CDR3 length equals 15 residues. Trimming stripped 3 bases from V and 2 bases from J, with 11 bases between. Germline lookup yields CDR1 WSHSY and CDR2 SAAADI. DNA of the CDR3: TGCGCCAGCAGTGAATCCAGCGGACCCTACAATGAGCAGTTCTTC. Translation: CASSESSGPYNEQFF.

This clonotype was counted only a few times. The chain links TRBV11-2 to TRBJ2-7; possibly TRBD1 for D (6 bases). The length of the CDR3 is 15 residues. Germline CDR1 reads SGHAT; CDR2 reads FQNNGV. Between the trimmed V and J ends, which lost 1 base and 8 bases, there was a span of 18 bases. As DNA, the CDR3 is TGTGCCAGCAGCTTAGTGTCTCAGGACAGTACCAAGCAGTACTTC. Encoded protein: CASSLVSQDSTKQYF.

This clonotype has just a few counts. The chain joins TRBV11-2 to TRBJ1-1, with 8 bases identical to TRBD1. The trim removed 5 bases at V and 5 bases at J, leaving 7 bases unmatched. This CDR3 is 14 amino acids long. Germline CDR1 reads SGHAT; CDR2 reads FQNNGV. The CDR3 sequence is CASSLAGGRTEAFF. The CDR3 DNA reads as TGTGCCAGCAGCCTCGCAGGGGGCCGGACTGAAGCTTTCTTT.

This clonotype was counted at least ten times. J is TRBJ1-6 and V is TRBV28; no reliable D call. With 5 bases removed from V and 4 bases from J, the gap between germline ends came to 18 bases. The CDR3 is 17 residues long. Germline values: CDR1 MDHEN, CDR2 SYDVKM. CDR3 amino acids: CASSPLSLGGYNSPLHF. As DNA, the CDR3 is TGTGCCAGCAGTCCATTATCACTGGGTGGTTATAATTCACCCCTCCACTTT.

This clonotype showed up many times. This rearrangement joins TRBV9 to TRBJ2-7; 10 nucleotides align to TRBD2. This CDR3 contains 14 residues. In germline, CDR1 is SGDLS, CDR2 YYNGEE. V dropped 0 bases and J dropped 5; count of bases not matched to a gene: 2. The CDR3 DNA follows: TGTGCCAGCAGCGTAGGCGGACTAGCGGACGAGCAGTACTTC. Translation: CASSVGGLADEQYF.

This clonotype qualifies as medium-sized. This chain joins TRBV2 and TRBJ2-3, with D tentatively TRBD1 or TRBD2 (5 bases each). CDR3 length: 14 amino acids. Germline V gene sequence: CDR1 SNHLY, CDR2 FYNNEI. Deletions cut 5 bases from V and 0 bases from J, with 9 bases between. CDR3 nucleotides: TGTGCCAGCAGTCGGGACGGTAGCACAGATACGCAGTATTTT. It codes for CASSRDGSTDTQYF.

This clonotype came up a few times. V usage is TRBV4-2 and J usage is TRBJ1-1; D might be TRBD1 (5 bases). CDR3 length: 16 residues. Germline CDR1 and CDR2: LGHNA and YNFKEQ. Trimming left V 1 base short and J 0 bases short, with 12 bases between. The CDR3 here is CASSQGRDGLNTEAFF. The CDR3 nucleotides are TGTGCCAGCAGCCAAGGGAGGGACGGACTGAACACTGAAGCTTTCTTT.

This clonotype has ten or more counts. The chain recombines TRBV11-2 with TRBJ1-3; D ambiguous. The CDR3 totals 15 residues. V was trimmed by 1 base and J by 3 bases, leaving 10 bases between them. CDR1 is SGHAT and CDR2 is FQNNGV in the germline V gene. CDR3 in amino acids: CASSLVTGFGNTIYF. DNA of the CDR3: TGTGCCAGCAGCTTAGTTACCGGCTTTGGAAACACCATATATTTT. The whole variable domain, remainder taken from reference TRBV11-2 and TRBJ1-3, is EAGVAQSPRYKIIEKRQSVAFWCNPISGHATLYWYQQILGQGPKLLIQFQNNGVVDDSQLPKDRFSAERLKGVDSTLKIQPAKLEDSAVYLCASSLVTGFGNTIYFGEGSWLTVV.

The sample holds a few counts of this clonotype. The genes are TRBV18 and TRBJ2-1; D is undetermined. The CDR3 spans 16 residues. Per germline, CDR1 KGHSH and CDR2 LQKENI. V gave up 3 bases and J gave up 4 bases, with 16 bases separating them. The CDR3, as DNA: TGTGCCAGCTCACCCCCTCAGGCAGGAAGGTACAATGAGCAGTTCTTC. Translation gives CASSPPQAGRYNEQFF.

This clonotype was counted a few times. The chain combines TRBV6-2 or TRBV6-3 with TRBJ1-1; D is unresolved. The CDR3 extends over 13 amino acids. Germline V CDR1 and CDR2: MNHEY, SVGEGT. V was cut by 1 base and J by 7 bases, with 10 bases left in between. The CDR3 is CASSYLGGNEAFF. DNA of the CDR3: TGTGCCAGCAGTTACTTAGGAGGAAATGAAGCTTTCTTT.

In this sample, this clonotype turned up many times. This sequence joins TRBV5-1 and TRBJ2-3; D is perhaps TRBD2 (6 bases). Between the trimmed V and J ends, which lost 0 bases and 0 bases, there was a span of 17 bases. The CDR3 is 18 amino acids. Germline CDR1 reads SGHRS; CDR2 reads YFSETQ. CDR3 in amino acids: CASSLVQGLDSSTDTQYF. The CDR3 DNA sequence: TGCGCCAGCAGCTTGGTGCAGGGACTCGACTCGAGCACAGATACGCAGTATTTT.

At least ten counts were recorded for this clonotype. Here the CDR3 DNA reads TGTGCCAGCAGCCCCACAGGGCTCACGAACACTGAAGCTTTCTTT. Translating gives CASSPTGLTNTEAFF. The chain is built from TRBV7-9 and TRBJ1-1, with D tentatively TRBD1 (6 bases). Looked up from germline, CDR1 is SEHNR and CDR2 is FQNEAQ (reference sequence). Trimming removed 5 bases from V and 1 base from J, with 14 bases in between. The CDR3 extends over 15 amino acids.